This T cell receptor beta chain originates from a study of cytotoxic CD8 clonotypes in ibrutinib-treated CLL. As for the study in general: Some 25 partial and 2 complete responses; at median roughly 70 months, roughly 14 remitted, about twelve progressed.

CDR3 length: 13 amino acids. V was shortened by 1 base and J by 4 bases, with 7 bases between the two germline ends. Germline V lookup: CDR1 SGHTA, CDR2 FQGNSA. The sample holds a few counts of this clone. Its target is unknown. Regarding the study as a whole: While tracking circulating CD8+ T-cell counts, baseline clonality exceeded that of age-matched healthy donors.

Clones were read by immunoSEQ multiplex PCR, and TCRdb kept only the in-frame ones, dropping some. The sample contains 110,000 to 150,000 clones, roughly 83% of which appear only once. This sequence joins TRBV7-2 and TRBJ1-2; D possibly corresponds to TRBD1 (5 bases). The source was PBMCs, collected after 12 months of ibrutinib treatment. The TCR sequence derives from a human donor with chronic lymphocytic leukemia. CDR3 DNA sequence: TGTGCCAGCAGCTTAGATGACAGCTATGGCTACACCTTC. Protein: CASSLDDSYGYTF.